The rows below give T cell receptor beta chains drawn from one sample of a study of beta chain features in type 1 diabetes. Measured with immunoSEQ multiplex PCR; TCRdb has only the in-frame clones, and not every one. The data show over 650,000 clones, more than 13% seen once. Input material: naive CD4+ T cells from blood. The receptors come from a young man with type 1 diabetes. Each CDR3 is given with its conserved first and last residue. Each record gives: CDR3 length, V gene, D gene, clone size, J gene, CDR3 protein, CDR3 DNA. The D gene is left open where the match is weak. The size field is filled for only some rows; it gives once, few, many or a size class.

>16|TRBV5-1|NA|few|TRBJ2-1
CASNGAGSRGYNEQFF
TGCGCCAGCAATGGGGCGGGCAGCCGAGGGTACAATGAGCAGTTCTTC
>14|TRBV25-1|TRBD2|NA|TRBJ2-1
CASRASGLFYEQFF
TGTGCCAGCAGAGCTAGCGGGCTTTTCTATGAGCAGTTCTTC
>13|TRBV10-3|TRBD2|few|TRBJ2-2
CASGTSGTGELFF
TGTGCCTCCGGGACTAGCGGTACCGGGGAGCTGTTTTTT
>13|TRBV19|NA|few|TRBJ2-2
CASAGPNTGELFF
TGTGCCAGTGCCGGGCCGAACACCGGGGAGCTGTTTTTT
>14|TRBV30|NA|few|TRBJ2-7
CASTRNLDRYEQYF
TGTGCCTCGACACGGAACCTAGATAGATACGAGCAGTACTTC
>12|TRBV30|NA|NA|TRBJ2-3
CAWNVGTDTQYF
TGTGCCTGGAATGTCGGGACAGATACGCAGTATTTT
>13|TRBV5-6|NA|few|TRBJ1-5
CASSQWQNQPQHF
TGTGCCAGCAGCCAATGGCAGAATCAGCCCCAGCATTTT
>14|TRBV29-1|NA|few|TRBJ2-6
CSVDGISGANVLTF
TGCAGCGTCGACGGAATCTCTGGGGCCAACGTCCTGACTTTC
>15|TRBV29-1|NA|few|TRBJ2-1
CSAQRGTSSYNEQFF
TGCAGCGCTCAAAGGGGGACGAGCTCCTACAATGAGCAGTTCTTC
>12|TRBV29-1|TRBD1|NA|TRBJ2-7
CSGTDRGREQYF
TGCAGCGGGACGGACAGGGGGAGGGAGCAGTACTTC
>13|TRBV5-1|NA|few|TRBJ1-1
CASSLTGSTEAFF
TGCGCCAGCAGCTTGACAGGGTCCACTGAAGCTTTCTTT
>12|TRBV2|NA|few|TRBJ2-1
CASGSNRPEQLF
TGTGCCAGCGGTTCGAATCGTCCTGAGCAGCTCTTC
>13|TRBV7-2|NA|few|TRBJ1-1
CASSLEVGSEAFF
TGTGCCAGCAGCTTAGAGGTTGGGTCTGAAGCTTTCTTT
>15|TRBV6-5|NA|NA|TRBJ2-1
CASSYLGTLYNEQFF
TGTGCCAGCAGTTACCTTGGGACACTCTACAATGAGCAGTTCTTC
>13|TRBV28|TRBD1|NA|TRBJ1-2
CASQRRQGGGYTF
TGTGCCAGCCAAAGACGACAGGGAGGTGGCTACACCTTC
>13|TRBV29-1|NA|NA|TRBJ2-5
CSLAGTAAETQYF
TGCAGCTTAGCCGGGACGGCTGCCGAGACCCAGTACTTC
>10|TRBV25-1|NA|few|TRBJ2-4
CASSDRIQYF
TGTGCCAGCAGTGACCGTATTCAGTACTTC
>13|TRBV6-5|TRBD1|NA|TRBJ1-2
CASSPRDRDGYTF
TGTGCCAGCAGCCCCCGGGACAGGGATGGCTACACCTTC
>13|TRBV30|NA|few|TRBJ2-7
CAGGSSVAGQQYF
TGTGCCGGAGGTAGTTCAGTGGCCGGACAGCAGTACTTC
>14|TRBV2|NA|few|TRBJ2-1
CASSADRLYNEQFF
TGTGCCAGCAGCGCTGACAGATTATACAATGAGCAGTTCTTC
>14|TRBV5-1|TRBD2|NA|TRBJ2-3
CASQRGPSTDTQYF
TGCGCCAGCCAGCGGGGGCCCAGCACAGATACGCAGTATTTT
>16|TRBV7-9|NA|NA|TRBJ2-3
CASSLARTANTDTQYF
TGTGCCAGCAGCTTAGCCAGGACAGCTAACACAGATACGCAGTATTTT
>14|TRBV6-5|NA|few|TRBJ1-5
CASRDLVSNQPQHF
TGTGCCAGCAGGGATCTGGTTAGCAATCAGCCCCAGCATTTT
>14|TRBV7-2|NA|NA|TRBJ2-1
CASSLRVEGNEQFF
TGTGCCAGCAGCTTAAGGGTAGAGGGGAATGAGCAGTTCTTC
>14|TRBV5-1|TRBD1|NA|TRBJ2-1
CASSLLGQGGEQFF
TGCGCCAGCAGCTTGTTGGGACAGGGCGGGGAGCAGTTCTTC
>15|TRBV7-3|TRBD1|NA|TRBJ2-2
CASSSGQGWTGELFF
TGTGCCAGCAGCTCTGGACAGGGGTGGACCGGGGAGCTGTTTTTT
>16|TRBV5-1|NA|NA|TRBJ2-3
CASSYPAGAGTDTQYF
TGCGCCAGCAGCTACCCAGCGGGCGCGGGCACAGATACGCAGTATTTT
>12|TRBV7-2|TRBD1|few|TRBJ2-5
CASGRQGETQYF
TGTGCCAGCGGACGACAGGGAGAGACCCAGTACTTC
>14|TRBV7-8|NA|NA|TRBJ1-2
CASSSGIANYGYTF
TGTGCCAGCAGCTCAGGGATAGCTAACTATGGCTACACCTTC
>15|TRBV7-2|TRBD1|NA|TRBJ2-2
CASSRGTGKAGELFF
TGTGCCAGCAGCCGTGGGACAGGGAAGGCCGGGGAGCTGTTTTTT
>18|TRBV5-1|TRBD2|few|TRBJ2-7
CASSPGGLAGGVSYEQYF
TGCGCCAGCAGCCCCGGAGGACTAGCGGGAGGGGTCTCCTACGAGCAGTACTTC
>14|TRBV6-5|NA|NA|TRBJ1-1
CASSYSRLNTEAFF
TGTGCCAGCAGTTACTCCCGTCTGAACACTGAAGCTTTCTTT
>15|TRBV7-2|NA|few|TRBJ1-1
CASSSRGPMNTEAFF
TGTGCCAGCAGCTCAAGAGGACCGATGAACACTGAAGCTTTCTTT
>15|TRBV6-1|NA|few|TRBJ2-3
CASSERGSGTDTQYF
TGTGCCAGCAGTGAACGAGGGAGTGGGACAGATACGCAGTATTTT
>16|TRBV9|TRBD1|NA|TRBJ2-5
CASSARTGGLQETQYF
TGTGCCAGCAGCGCGAGGACAGGGGGCCTTCAAGAGACCCAGTACTTC